The clone carrying this T cell receptor (beta chain) appeared a few times. Its antigen is not identified. Sample-barcoded 5' priming and a J-beta primer mix drove a second PCR of about 6 to 12 cycles. MiXCR, run by TCRdb on the 5' RACE reads, gives a single entry per CDR3 protein. Here the sample spans more than 900,000 distinct CDR3 sequences, 25% to 35% being singletons. Investigators took about 10 milliliters of peripheral blood from every donor. V shed 7 bases, J shed 5 bases, and the junction held 11 bases outside the gene matches. The CDR3 length is 15 residues. Germline V lookup: CDR1 MDHEN, CDR2 SYDVKM. The data derive from a study of blood T cells in healthy people across ages. General observations from the study: Whereas aged donors had fewer naive CD4+ cells, long-lived donors had more of them and higher diversity.

These records were also assigned to another study, of T cells of mothers and their children. That investigation notes: The TCR beta CDR3 read count exceeded 9 million for each mother and was a few million for each child.

Sequenced input: blood. This chain links TRBV28 with TRBJ2-5; 9 positions match TRBD2. The sequence was obtained from a woman aged 40 to 50 in good health. CDR3 DNA sequence: TGTGCCAGCACCGCTCAGACTAGCGGCCTCGAGACCCAGTACTTC. Its protein product is CASTAQTSGLETQYF.